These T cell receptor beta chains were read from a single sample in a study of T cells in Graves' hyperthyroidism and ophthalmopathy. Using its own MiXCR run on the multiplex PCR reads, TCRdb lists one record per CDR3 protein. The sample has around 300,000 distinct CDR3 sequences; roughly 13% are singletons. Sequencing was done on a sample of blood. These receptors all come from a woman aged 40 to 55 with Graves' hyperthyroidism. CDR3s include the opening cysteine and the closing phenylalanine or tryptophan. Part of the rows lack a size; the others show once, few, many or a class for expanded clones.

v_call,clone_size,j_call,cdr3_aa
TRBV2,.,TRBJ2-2,CASSESGRGELFF
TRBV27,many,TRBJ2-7,CASSPREYSYEQYF
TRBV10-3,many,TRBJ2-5,CAISRGLQETQYF
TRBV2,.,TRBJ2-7,CASRRANSYEQYF
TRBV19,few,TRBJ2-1,CASSIPSGSFSSDEQFF
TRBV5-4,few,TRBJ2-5,CASSLAKSGEIASYF
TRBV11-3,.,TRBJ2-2,CASSKTSGRTGELFF
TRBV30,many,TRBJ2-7,CAWSQIGYEQYF
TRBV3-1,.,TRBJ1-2,CASSQAGTGFGYTF
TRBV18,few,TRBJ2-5,CASSPRTGGPQETQYF
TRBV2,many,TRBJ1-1,CASSDREWEAFF
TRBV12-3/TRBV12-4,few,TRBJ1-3,CASSLWTAGNTIYF
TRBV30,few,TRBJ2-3,CAWGRQGLTDTQYF
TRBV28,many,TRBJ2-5,CASRPLGSGETQYF
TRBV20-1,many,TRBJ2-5,CSARNPGPQETQYF
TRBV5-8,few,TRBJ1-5,CASSTRDRGSDQPQHF
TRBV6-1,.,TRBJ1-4,CASSVVQAGSKLFF
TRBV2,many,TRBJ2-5,CASRLLAGGGETQYF
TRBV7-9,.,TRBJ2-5,CASSLNVQETQYF
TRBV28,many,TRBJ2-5,CASSSVSGRARETQYF
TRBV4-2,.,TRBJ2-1,CASSQEKQLDHYNEQFF
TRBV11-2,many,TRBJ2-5,CASSSTGTSGAIQETQYF
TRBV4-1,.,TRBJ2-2,CASSQDDPGLGQGNTGELFF
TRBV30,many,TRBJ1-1,CAWKKGPRTEAFF
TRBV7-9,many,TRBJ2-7,CASSSGLAPGEQYF
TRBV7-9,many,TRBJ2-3,CASSLDPIAGITDTQYF
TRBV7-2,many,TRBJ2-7,CASSKQGTRISYEQYF
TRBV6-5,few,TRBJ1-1,CASSYAGGGAFF
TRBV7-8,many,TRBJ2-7,CASISQGGEQYF
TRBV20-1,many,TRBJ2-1,CSARDAGLAGVSEQFF
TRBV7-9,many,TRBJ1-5,CASSLGTDRDGNQPQHF
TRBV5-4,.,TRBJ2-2,CASSLDRGRTGELFF
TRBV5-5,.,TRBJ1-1,CASSKQGETEAFF
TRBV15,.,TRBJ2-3,CVTSRDSLDNFRNPTDTQYF